This T cell receptor beta chain stems from a study of CXCR3-negative and CXCR3-positive naive CD8 T cells. The libraries of TRB cDNA were prepared using 5' RACE with UMI labels. No DNA is given; TCRdb re-called the 5' RACE reads and lists each CDR3 protein once. This table lists 150,000 to 170,000 distinct CDR3 sequences. Those CD8+ T cells considered naive were CD45RO-CCR7+CD27+CD95-. On this clonotype itself: Antigen unknown.

Germline CDR1 is KGHDR and CDR2 is SFDVKD. CDR3 length: 16 amino acids. Study results and caveats: High diversity, comparable across both naive subsets, contrasted with much lower diversity in memory CD8+ cells. CXCR3-positive naive cells carried more hydrophobic TRB CDR3s than CXCR3-negative ones. Naive cells that were CXCR3-negative or CXCR3-positive used TRBV-TRBJ genes alike, while memory cells diverged.

Input material: naive CXCR3+ CD8+ T cells from blood. Documented subset: CD45RO-CCR7+CD27+CD95- naive CD8+ T cells expressing CXCR3 (TNR3+). This TCR came from a human donor in good health. Some clones in this sample may be carry-over from other donors' samples. This chain joins TRBV24-1 and TRBJ2-1; TCRdb calls TRBD1, which cannot be checked without DNA. The CDR3 is CATSGTGTGINNEQFF.